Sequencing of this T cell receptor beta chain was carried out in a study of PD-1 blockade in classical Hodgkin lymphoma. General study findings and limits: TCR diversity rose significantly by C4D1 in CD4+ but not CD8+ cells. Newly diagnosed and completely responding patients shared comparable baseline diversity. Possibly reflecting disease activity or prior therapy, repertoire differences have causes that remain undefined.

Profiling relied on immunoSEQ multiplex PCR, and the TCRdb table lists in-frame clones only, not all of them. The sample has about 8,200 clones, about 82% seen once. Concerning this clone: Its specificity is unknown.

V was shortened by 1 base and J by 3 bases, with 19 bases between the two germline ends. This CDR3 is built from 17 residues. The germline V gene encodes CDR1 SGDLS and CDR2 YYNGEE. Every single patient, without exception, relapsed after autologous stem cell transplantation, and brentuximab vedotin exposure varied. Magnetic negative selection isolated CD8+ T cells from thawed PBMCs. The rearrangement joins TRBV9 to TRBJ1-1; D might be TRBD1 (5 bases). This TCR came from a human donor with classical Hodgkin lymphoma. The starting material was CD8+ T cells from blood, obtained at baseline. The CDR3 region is CASSVSSGAARDTEAFF. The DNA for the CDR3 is TGTGCCAGCAGCGTATCCTCCGGGGCCGCCAGGGACACTGAAGCTTTCTTT.